Included here is one T cell receptor beta chain sequence, with context. The sample is drawn from a study of CD8 T cells in Susac syndrome. Random hexamers were used to reverse transcribe roughly 0.45 to 1 ug of RNA. TCRdb redid the calling of the immunoSEQ multiplex PCR reads with MiXCR, one entry per CDR3 protein. The sample lists 180,000 or so distinct CDR3 sequences; around 96% were seen once. FACS enriched CD8+ TEMRA cells, while bulk CD8+ and CD4+ were negatively isolated. Trimming took 6 bases from V and 2 from J, leaving 8 bases between them. This CDR3 contains 12 residues. From germline, CDR1 is MNHEY and CDR2 SVGEGT.

The receptor was derived from a human donor in good health. The sequencing input was CD4+ T cells from PBMCs. The V call is TRBV6-2 or TRBV6-3, the J call TRBJ2-7; D remains unclear. CDR3 amino acids: CASSRAPYEQYF. The CDR3 nucleotides are TGTGCCAGCAGCCGGGCTCCCTACGAGCAGTACTTC.